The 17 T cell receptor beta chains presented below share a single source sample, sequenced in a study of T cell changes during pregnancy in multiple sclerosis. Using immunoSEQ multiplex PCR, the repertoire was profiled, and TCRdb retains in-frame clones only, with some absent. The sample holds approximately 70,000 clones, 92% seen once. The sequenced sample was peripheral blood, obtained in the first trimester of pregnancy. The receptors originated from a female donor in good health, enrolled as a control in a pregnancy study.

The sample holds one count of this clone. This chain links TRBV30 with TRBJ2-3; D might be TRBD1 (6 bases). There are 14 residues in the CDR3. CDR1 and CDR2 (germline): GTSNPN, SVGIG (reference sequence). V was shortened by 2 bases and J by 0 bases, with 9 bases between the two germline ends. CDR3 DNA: TGTGCCTGGAGTCGGACAGCTAGCACAGATACGCAGTATTTT. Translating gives CAWSRTASTDTQYF. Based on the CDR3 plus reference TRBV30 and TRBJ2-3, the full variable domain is SQTIHQWPATLVQPVGSPLSLECTVEGTSNPNLYWYRQAAGRGLQLLFYSVGIGQISSEVPQNLSASRPQDRQFILSSKKLLLSDSGFYLCAWSRTASTDTQYFGPGTRLTVL.

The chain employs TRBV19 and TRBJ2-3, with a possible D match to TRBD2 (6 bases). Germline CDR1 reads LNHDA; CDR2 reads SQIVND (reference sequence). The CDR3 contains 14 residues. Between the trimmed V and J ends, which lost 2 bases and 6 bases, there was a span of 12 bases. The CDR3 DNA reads TGTGCCAGTAGTATAACGGGGGTCGGGGATACGCAGTATTTT. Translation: CASSITGVGDTQYF.

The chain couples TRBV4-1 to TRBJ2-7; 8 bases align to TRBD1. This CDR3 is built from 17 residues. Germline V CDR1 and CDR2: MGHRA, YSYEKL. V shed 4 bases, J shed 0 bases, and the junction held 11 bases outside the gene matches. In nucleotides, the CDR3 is TGCGCCAGCAGCCGCTTAACCGGGACAGGCCTCTCCTACGAGCAGTACTTC. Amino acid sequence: CASSRLTGTGLSYEQYF.

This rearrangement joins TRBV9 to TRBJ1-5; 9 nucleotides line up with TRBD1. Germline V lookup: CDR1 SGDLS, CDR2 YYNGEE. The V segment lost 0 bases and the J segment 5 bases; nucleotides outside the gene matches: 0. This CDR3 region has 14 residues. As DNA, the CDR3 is TGTGCCAGCAGCGTAGGGACAGGGGATCAGCCCCAGCATTTT. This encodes CASSVGTGDQPQHF.

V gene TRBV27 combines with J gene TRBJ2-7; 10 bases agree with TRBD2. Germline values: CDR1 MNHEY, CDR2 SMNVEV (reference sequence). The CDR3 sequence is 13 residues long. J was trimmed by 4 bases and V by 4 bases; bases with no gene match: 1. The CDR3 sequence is CASSWTSGYEQYF. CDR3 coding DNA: TGTGCCAGCAGTTGGACTAGCGGATACGAGCAGTACTTC.

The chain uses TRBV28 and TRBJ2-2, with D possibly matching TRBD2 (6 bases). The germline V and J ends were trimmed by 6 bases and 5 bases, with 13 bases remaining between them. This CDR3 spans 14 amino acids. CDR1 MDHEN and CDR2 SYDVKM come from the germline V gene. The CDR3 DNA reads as TGTGCCAGCAGCCCTGGACTACAGACCGGGGAGCTGTTTTTT. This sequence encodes CASSPGLQTGELFF. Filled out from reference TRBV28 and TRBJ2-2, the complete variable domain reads DVKVTQSSRYLVKRTGEKVFLECVQDMDHENMFWYRQDPGLGLRLIYFSYDVKMKEKGDIPEGYSVSREKKERFSLILESASTNQTSMYLCASSPGLQTGELFFGEGSRLTVL.

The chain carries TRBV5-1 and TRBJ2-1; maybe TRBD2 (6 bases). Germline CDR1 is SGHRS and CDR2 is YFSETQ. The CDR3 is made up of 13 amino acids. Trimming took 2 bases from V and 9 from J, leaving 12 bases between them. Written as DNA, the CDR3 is TGCGCCAGCAGCTTCATTCCCGGGGGTGAGCAGTTCTTC. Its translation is CASSFIPGGEQFF.

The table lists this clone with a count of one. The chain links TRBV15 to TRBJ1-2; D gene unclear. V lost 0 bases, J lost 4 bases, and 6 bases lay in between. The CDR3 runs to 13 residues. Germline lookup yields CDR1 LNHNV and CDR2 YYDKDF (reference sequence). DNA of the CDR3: TGTGCCACCAGCAGAGATACTGCCTATGGCTACACCTTC. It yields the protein CATSRDTAYGYTF.

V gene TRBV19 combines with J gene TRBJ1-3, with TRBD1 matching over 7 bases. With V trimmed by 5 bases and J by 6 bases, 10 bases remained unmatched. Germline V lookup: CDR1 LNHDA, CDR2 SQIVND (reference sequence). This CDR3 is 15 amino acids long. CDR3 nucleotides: TGTGCCAGTAGTGTCGACAGGGCTGGACTAAACACCATATATTTT. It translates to CASSVDRAGLNTIYF.

The CDR3 region has the DNA TGTGCCAGCAGCGAGGGAACAGGGGACAACGGGGAGACCCAGTACTTC. As protein: CASSEGTGDNGETQYF. This chain uses TRBV5-6 with TRBJ2-5; 7 positions match TRBD1. Germline V gene sequence: CDR1 SGHDT, CDR2 YYEEEE. Losses at the gene ends were 4 bases for V and 5 bases for J; bases not matched to a gene: 14. The CDR3 runs to 16 residues.

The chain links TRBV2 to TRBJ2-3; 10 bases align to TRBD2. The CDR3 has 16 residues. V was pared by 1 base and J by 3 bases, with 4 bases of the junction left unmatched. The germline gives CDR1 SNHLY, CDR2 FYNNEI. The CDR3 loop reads CASSEGIAGGTDTQYF. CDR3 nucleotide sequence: TGTGCCAGCAGTGAAGGGATAGCGGGAGGAACAGATACGCAGTATTTT.

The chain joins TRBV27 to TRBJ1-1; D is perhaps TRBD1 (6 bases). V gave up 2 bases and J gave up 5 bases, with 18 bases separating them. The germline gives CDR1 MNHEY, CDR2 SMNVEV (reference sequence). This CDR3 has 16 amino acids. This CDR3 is CASSLGVGRGKTEAFF. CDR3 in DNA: TGTGCCAGCAGTTTAGGGGTCGGGAGGGGGAAAACTGAAGCTTTCTTT.

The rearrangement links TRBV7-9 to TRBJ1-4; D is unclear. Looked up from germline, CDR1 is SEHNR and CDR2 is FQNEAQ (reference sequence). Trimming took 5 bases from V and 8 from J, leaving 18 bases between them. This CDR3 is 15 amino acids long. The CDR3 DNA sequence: TGTGCCAGCAGCCTGACCGGGTCGTTAGGCGAAAAACTGTTTTTT. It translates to CASSLTGSLGEKLFF.

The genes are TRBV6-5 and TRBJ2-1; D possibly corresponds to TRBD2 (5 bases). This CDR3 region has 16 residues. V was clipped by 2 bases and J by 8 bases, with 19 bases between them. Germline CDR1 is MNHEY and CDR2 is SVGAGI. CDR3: CASSYLSWEIFHEQFF. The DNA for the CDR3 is TGTGCCAGCAGTTACCTCTCTTGGGAGATTTTTCATGAGCAGTTCTTC.

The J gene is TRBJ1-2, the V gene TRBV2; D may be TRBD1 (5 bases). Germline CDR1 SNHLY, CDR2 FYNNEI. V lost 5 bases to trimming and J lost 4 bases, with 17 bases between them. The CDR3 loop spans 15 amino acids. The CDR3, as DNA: TGTGCCAGCAGTACGACAGCTACTGGGGTCTATGGCTACACCTTC. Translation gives CASSTTATGVYGYTF.

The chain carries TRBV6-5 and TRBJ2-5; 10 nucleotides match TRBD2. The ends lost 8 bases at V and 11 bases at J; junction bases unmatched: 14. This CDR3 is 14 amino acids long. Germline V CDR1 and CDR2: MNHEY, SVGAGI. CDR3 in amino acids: CASEGAGGPGEQYF. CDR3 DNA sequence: TGTGCCAGCGAGGGAGCGGGAGGGCCTGGGGAGCAGTACTTC.

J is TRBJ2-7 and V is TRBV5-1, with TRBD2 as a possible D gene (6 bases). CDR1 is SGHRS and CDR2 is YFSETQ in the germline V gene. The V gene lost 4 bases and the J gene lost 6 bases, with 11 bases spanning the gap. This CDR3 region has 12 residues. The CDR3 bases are TGCGCCAGCAGCATAAGGGGAGGCGAGCAGTACTTC. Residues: CASSIRGGEQYF.